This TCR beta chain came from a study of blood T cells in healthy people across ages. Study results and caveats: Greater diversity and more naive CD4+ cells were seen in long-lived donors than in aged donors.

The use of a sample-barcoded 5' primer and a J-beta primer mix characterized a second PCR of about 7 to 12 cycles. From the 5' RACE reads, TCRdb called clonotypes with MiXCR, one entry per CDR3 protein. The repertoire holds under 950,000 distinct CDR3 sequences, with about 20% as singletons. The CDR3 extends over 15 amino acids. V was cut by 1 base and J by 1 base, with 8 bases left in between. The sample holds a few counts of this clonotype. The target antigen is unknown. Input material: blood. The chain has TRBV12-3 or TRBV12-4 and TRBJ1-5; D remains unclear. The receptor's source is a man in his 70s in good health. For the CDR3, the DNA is TGTGCCAGCAGTTTAGGACGGATGAGCAATCAGCCCCAGCATTTT. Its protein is CASSLGRMSNQPQHF.